One TCR beta chain is described in this entry. This entry belongs to a study of cytomegalovirus exposure and HLA in healthy donors. The PCR contained 60 Vbeta and 13 Jbeta primers. This table comes from immunoSEQ multiplex PCR, and its TCRdb copy is limited to in-frame clones, with some not included. The table includes 95,000 to 120,000 clones, 82% detected once. This CDR3 has 16 residues. V lost 5 bases, J lost 5 bases, and 3 bases stayed unmatched. CDR1 is KGHSH and CDR2 is LQKENI in the germline V gene. The V and J genes are TRBV18 and TRBJ2-1; 16 bases map to TRBD2. The sequence derives from a young woman in good health and CMV-seronegative. Material: PBMCs. DNA for the CDR3: TGTGCCAGCTCAACGGGACTAGCGGGAGGGGACAATGAGCAGTTCTTC. Amino acid sequence: CASSTGLAGGDNEQFF.